The 31 T cell receptor beta chains presented below share a single source sample, sequenced in a study of T cells after yellow fever vaccination. From the 5' RACE reads, TCRdb called clonotypes with MiXCR, one entry per CDR3 protein. The sample shows hundreds of thousands of distinct CDR3 sequences, around an eighth of them seen only once. The sample was PBMCs, taken on the day of the yellow fever booster vaccination. The source of these receptors is a man aged 25-40 years who received the YFV17D yellow fever vaccine.

This clonotype was seen a few times. The chain uses TRBV12-3 or TRBV12-4 and TRBJ1-3; D uncertain. CDR3 length: 14 residues. The germline V and J ends were trimmed by 3 bases and 3 bases, with 9 bases remaining between them. The CDR3, as DNA: TGTGCCAGCAGTTTGAAGGGATTTGGAAACACCATATATTTT. As protein: CASSLKGFGNTIYF.

This clonotype was observed many times. V and J are TRBV29-1 and TRBJ2-5; the match to TRBD1 covers 7 bases. The CDR3 length is 15 residues. Germline lookup yields CDR1 SQVTM and CDR2 ANQGSEA. V gave up 3 bases and J gave up 4 bases; unmatched junction bases: 11. The CDR3 region is CSVDPPTGPGETQYF. The CDR3 region has the DNA TGCAGCGTTGATCCCCCGACAGGGCCCGGAGAGACCCAGTACTTC.

This clonotype was seen many times. The rearrangement uses TRBV30 and TRBJ2-7; D call uncertain. Germline V lookup: CDR1 GTSNPN, CDR2 SVGIG (reference sequence). Trimming shortened V by 0 bases and J by 2 bases, and 14 bases separated the two germline ends. The CDR3 is 15 residues long. For the CDR3, the DNA is TGTGCCTGGAGTGTACGTTCCGGCAGTCCCTACGAGCAGTACTTC. Translation gives CAWSVRSGSPYEQYF.

This chain links TRBV5-8 with TRBJ2-5, with D tentatively TRBD1 (6 bases). Germline CDR1 is SGHTS and CDR2 is YDEGEE. Trimming took off 5 bases at V and 1 base at J, with 9 bases between the two ends. CDR3 size: 13 residues. The CDR3 reads CASRRTAQETQYF. In nucleotides, the CDR3 is TGTGCCAGCAGGAGGACAGCCCAAGAGACCCAGTACTTC. Variable domain in full (rest from reference TRBV5-8 and TRBJ2-5): EAGVTQSPTHLIKTRGQQATLRCSPISGHTSVYWYQQALGLGLQFLLWYDEGEERNRGNFPPRFSGRQFPNYSSELNVNALELEDSALYLCASRRTAQETQYFGPGTRLLVL.

This clonotype was seen a few times. The V gene is TRBV4-3, the J gene TRBJ2-7, with unresolved D. CDR3 length: 14 amino acids. The V gene lost 0 bases and the J gene lost 1 base, with 7 bases spanning the gap. Germline V CDR1 and CDR2: LGHNA, YSLEER. This chain's CDR3 is CASSQERTSYEQYF. The CDR3 bases are TGCGCCAGCAGCCAAGAGAGAACGTCCTACGAGCAGTACTTC.

V and J are TRBV21-1 and TRBJ2-4; the table calls TRBD2, which could not be checked here. TRBV21-1 is labeled a pseudogene. This CDR3 has 19 residues. CDR3 residues: CASSWGLAGGPKAKNIQYF. In nucleotides, the CDR3 is TGTGCCAGCAGCTGGGGACTAGCGGGAGGGCCCAAAGCCAAAAACATTCAGTACTTC.

This clonotype was seen a handful of times. The chain joins TRBV5-1 to TRBJ2-1; a possible D gene is TRBD2 (6 bases). CDR1 and CDR2 (germline): SGHRS, YFSETQ. The CDR3 is 17 amino acids. Trimming shortened V by 1 base and J by 2 bases, and 16 bases separated the two germline ends. The CDR3 loop reads CASSLPIETSPYNEQFF. CDR3 in DNA: TGCGCCAGCAGCTTGCCGATTGAGACTAGTCCCTACAATGAGCAGTTCTTC.

In this sample, this clonotype turned up many times. CDR3 nucleotide sequence: TGTGCCAGCAGCTTACCAGGGGTCGGAAACACCATATATTTT. Amino acid sequence: CASSLPGVGNTIYF. The chain joins TRBV7-2 to TRBJ1-3; D may be TRBD1 (6 bases). Per the germline V gene, CDR1 is SGHTA and CDR2 is FQGNSA. The CDR3 sequence is 14 residues long. With 2 bases removed from V and 4 bases from J, the gap between germline ends came to 9 bases.

V usage is TRBV7-8 and J usage is TRBJ2-5, with D unclear. The CDR3 extends over 15 amino acids. Germline V gene data show CDR1 as SGHVS and CDR2 as FQNEAQ. Trimming left V 1 base short and J 3 bases short, with 12 bases between. CDR3 protein: CASSLGGFWEETQYF. As DNA, the CDR3 is TGTGCCAGCAGCTTAGGAGGCTTCTGGGAAGAGACCCAGTACTTC.

This chain uses TRBV24-1 with TRBJ2-5, with 9 bases fitting TRBD2. Trimming removed 1 base from V and 8 bases from J; junction bases left unmatched: 4. Germline CDR1 and CDR2: KGHDR and SFDVKD. The CDR3 extends over 14 amino acids. The CDR3 protein is CATSDFAGGPTQYF. DNA of the CDR3: TGTGCCACCAGTGATTTCGCGGGAGGGCCAACCCAGTACTTC.

V usage is TRBV5-4 and J usage is TRBJ2-5; TRBD2 aligns across 9 bases. Germline-derived CDR1 and CDR2 are SGHNT and YYREEE (reference sequence). The V and J ends lost 1 base and 3 bases, in that order; junction bases with no gene match: 4. The CDR3 is 15 amino acids. The CDR3 sequence is CASSLSAGGEETQYF. CDR3 in DNA: TGTGCCAGCAGCTTGTCAGCGGGGGGCGAAGAGACCCAGTACTTC. The full variable domain, completed using reference TRBV5-4 and TRBJ2-5, is ETGVTQSPTHLIKTRGQQVTLRCSSQSGHNTVSWYQQALGQGPQFIFQYYREEENGRGNFPPRFSGLQFPNYSSELNVNALELDDSALYLCASSLSAGGEETQYFGPGTRLLVL.

This clonotype was detected a few times. The rearrangement joins TRBV5-6 to TRBJ2-1, with D unresolved. The CDR3 runs 15 residues. Trimming left V 7 bases short and J 6 bases short, with 20 bases between. Germline-derived CDR1 and CDR2 are SGHDT and YYEEEE. The DNA for the CDR3 is TGTGCCAGCCATGAGGTACGTCGCGGTGGCAATGAGCAGTTCTTC. Translated, it gives CASHEVRRGGNEQFF.

This clonotype occurred a few times. The rearrangement joins TRBV7-2 to TRBJ2-2; D unclear. CDR1 is SGHTA, CDR2 FQGNSA, per germline. The CDR3 consists of 14 residues. The V end was cut by 1 base, the J end by 4 bases, with 7 bases between. In DNA, the CDR3 is TGTGCCAGCAGCTTAGACCCCGGCACCGGGGAGCTGTTTTTT. Residues: CASSLDPGTGELFF.

This clonotype was seen a handful of times. The rearrangement joins TRBV28 to TRBJ2-4; 9 bases map to TRBD1. This CDR3 spans 18 amino acids. The germline V gene encodes CDR1 MDHEN and CDR2 SYDVKM. V shed 3 bases and J 0 bases; nucleotides not matched to a gene: 9. The CDR3 here is CASSLGTGGSVAKNIQYF. In nucleotides, the CDR3 is TGTGCCAGCAGTTTGGGAACAGGGGGCTCGGTAGCCAAAAACATTCAGTACTTC.

This chain links TRBV7-2 with TRBJ2-7; D possibly uses TRBD1 or TRBD2 (6 bases each). Looked up from germline, CDR1 is SGHTA and CDR2 is FQGNSA. V was clipped by 1 base and J by 1 base, with 11 bases between them. CDR3 size: 15 residues. CDR3 sequence reads: CASSLGGGTSYEQYF. The CDR3 DNA reads as TGTGCCAGCAGCTTAGGGGGCGGGACATCCTACGAGCAGTACTTC. Drawing the rest from reference TRBV7-2 and TRBJ2-7, the complete variable domain is GAGVSQSPSNKVTEKGKDVELRCDPISGHTALYWYRQSLGQGLEFLIYFQGNSAPDKSGLPSDRFSAERTGGSVSTLTIQRTQQEDSAVYLCASSLGGGTSYEQYFGPGTRLTVT.

This clonotype was detected many times. The rearrangement links TRBV4-3 to TRBJ2-7; possibly TRBD1 for D (5 bases). The CDR3 loop spans 17 amino acids. Germline V lookup: CDR1 LGHNA, CDR2 YSLEER. The V end lost 0 bases, the J end lost 2 bases, and 17 bases lay between the germline ends. Written as DNA, the CDR3 is TGCGCCAGCAGCCAAGATCAGGGAAGTCGCAGCCCCTACGAGCAGTACTTC. This gives the protein CASSQDQGSRSPYEQYF.

In this sample, this clonotype turned up a few times. This chain connects TRBV5-5 to TRBJ1-2; D is ambiguous. Germline V CDR1 and CDR2: SGHKS, YYEKEE (reference sequence). The V and J ends lost 0 bases and 4 bases respectively, with 7 bases between them. This CDR3 comprises 13 residues. This chain's CDR3 is CASSLVLAYGYTF. The DNA of the CDR3 is TGTGCCAGCAGCTTGGTACTCGCCTATGGCTACACCTTC.

This rearrangement joins TRBV12-3 or TRBV12-4 to TRBJ2-7; D remains ambiguous. This CDR3 is 12 amino acids long. The V end lost 6 bases, the J end lost 5 bases, and 11 bases lay between the germline ends. The CDR3 nucleotides read TGTGCCAGCAGCCTAAACCGGCACGAGCAGTACTTC. Residues: CASSLNRHEQYF.

There are a few counts of this clonotype. The genes are TRBV29-1 and TRBJ2-5; 14 bases fit TRBD2. This CDR3 contains 13 residues. Germline V gene data show CDR1 as SQVTM and CDR2 as ANQGSEA. The V gene end was trimmed by 7 bases and the J gene end by 13 bases; junction bases not matched to a gene: 11. The CDR3 sequence: CSAGEGLAGDLYF. The DNA of the CDR3 is TGCAGCGCCGGAGAGGGACTAGCGGGAGACCTGTACTTC.

This clonotype was seen at least ten times. V gene TRBV11-2 combines with J gene TRBJ2-3; 10 bases line up with TRBD2. CDR3 length: 16 residues. Germline V CDR1 and CDR2: SGHAT, FQNNGV. The V gene end was trimmed by 2 bases and the J gene end by 3 bases; junction bases not matched to a gene: 5. CDR3 DNA: TGTGCCAGCAGCTTACTAGCGGGAGTTGGGACAGATACGCAGTATTTT. This sequence encodes CASSLLAGVGTDTQYF.

V usage is TRBV2 and J usage is TRBJ2-5, with 8 bases matching TRBD2. V trimming: 5 bases; J trimming: 10 bases; junction bases outside the gene matches: 6. CDR1 and CDR2 (germline): SNHLY, FYNNEI. The length of the CDR3 is 12 residues. The CDR3 loop reads CASSPAGVGQYF. CDR3 sequence (DNA): TGTGCCAGCAGTCCAGCGGGAGTGGGCCAGTACTTC.

V and J are TRBV14 and TRBJ2-2; 10 bases match TRBD2. V lost 1 base to trimming and J lost 5 bases; unmatched junction nucleotides: 4. Per germline, CDR1 SGHDN and CDR2 FVKESK. This CDR3 is 16 amino acids long. This chain's CDR3 is CASSQAAGGKTGELFF. Here the CDR3 DNA reads TGTGCCAGCAGCCAAGCAGCGGGAGGGAAAACCGGGGAGCTGTTTTTT. Using reference TRBV14 and TRBJ2-2 for the parts outside the CDR3, the full variable domain is EAGVTQFPSHSVIEKGQTVTLRCDPISGHDNLYWYRRVMGKEIKFLLHFVKESKQDESGMPNNRFLAERTGGTYSTLKVQPAELEDSGVYFCASSQAAGGKTGELFFGEGSRLTVL.

The chain joins TRBV7-9 to TRBJ2-1; D remains unclear. The V end lost 4 bases, the J end lost 6 bases, and 7 bases lay between the germline ends. In germline, CDR1 is SEHNR, CDR2 FQNEAQ (reference sequence). This CDR3 is built from 12 residues. CDR3 coding DNA: TGTGCCAGCAGCTCGCGTAGCAATGAGCAGTTCTTC. Amino acid sequence: CASSSRSNEQFF.

This clonotype was detected only a few times. The J gene is TRBJ2-7, the V gene TRBV11-2; maybe TRBD2 (6 bases). The CDR3 is made up of 17 amino acids. The V and J ends lost 0 bases and 0 bases respectively, with 15 bases between them. Germline V CDR1 and CDR2: SGHAT, FQNNGV. The CDR3 spells CASSLEWGGDGSYEQYF. In DNA form, the CDR3 reads TGTGCCAGCAGCTTAGAATGGGGCGGGGACGGCTCCTACGAGCAGTACTTC.

The V gene is TRBV7-2, the J gene TRBJ2-7; 10 nucleotides line up with TRBD2. CDR1 is SGHTA and CDR2 is FQGNSA in the germline V gene. Unmatched junction bases numbered 8, after V lost 5 bases and J lost 4 bases. The CDR3 totals 15 residues. CDR3 amino acids: CASSASSGSYYEQYF. CDR3 coding DNA: TGTGCCAGCAGCGCTTCTAGCGGGAGTTATTACGAGCAGTACTTC. The full variable domain, its missing parts supplied by reference TRBV7-2 and TRBJ2-7, is GAGVSQSPSNKVTEKGKDVELRCDPISGHTALYWYRQSLGQGLEFLIYFQGNSAPDKSGLPSDRFSAERTGGSVSTLTIQRTQQEDSAVYLCASSASSGSYYEQYFGPGTRLTVT.

The chain has TRBV28 and TRBJ2-1; D possibly uses TRBD1 or TRBD2 (8 bases each). The CDR3 sequence is 16 residues long. V was pared by 7 bases and J by 10 bases, with 26 bases between. CDR1 MDHEN and CDR2 SYDVKM come from the germline V gene. CDR3: CASTSRGGQAQWEQFF. CDR3 bases: TGTGCCAGCACCTCCCGGGGGGGACAGGCTCAATGGGAGCAGTTCTTC.

This clonotype was seen only a few times. This chain links TRBV29-1 with TRBJ2-5; D perhaps matches TRBD2 (6 bases). Trimming cost V 7 bases and J 5 bases, with 14 bases left between them. The CDR3 is made up of 12 amino acids. Germline V gene data show CDR1 as SQVTM and CDR2 as ANQGSEA. The CDR3 sequence: CSAGTGDETQYF. The CDR3 DNA reads TGCAGCGCGGGGACTGGCGACGAGACCCAGTACTTC.

This clonotype was seen many times. This chain connects TRBV3-1 to TRBJ2-7; D possibly corresponds to TRBD2 (5 bases). The CDR3 totals 14 residues. Trimming removed 1 base at V and 4 bases at J, with 11 bases between. Germline V CDR1 and CDR2: LGHDT, YNNKEL (reference sequence). The CDR3, as DNA: TGTGCCAGCAGCCAAGTTGCGGGCGAATACGAGCAGTACTTC. As protein: CASSQVAGEYEQYF.

This clonotype was found a few times. This sequence joins TRBV28 and TRBJ2-7; 7 nucleotides align to TRBD2. Trimming cost V 2 bases and J 0 bases; bases outside gene matches: 13. The length of the CDR3 is 18 residues. Per the germline V gene, CDR1 is MDHEN and CDR2 is SYDVKM. CDR3 protein: CASSLELFMTSRSYEQYF. For the CDR3, the DNA is TGTGCCAGCAGTTTAGAACTCTTTATGACTAGCCGCTCCTACGAGCAGTACTTC.

This clonotype was seen a few times. J is TRBJ1-2 and V is TRBV12-3 or TRBV12-4; D is ambiguous. The CDR3 totals 12 residues. Between the trimmed V and J ends, which lost 3 bases and 6 bases, there was a span of 8 bases. In DNA form, the CDR3 reads TGTGCCAGCAGTTTTTGGCTGAATGGCTACACCTTC. Amino acids: CASSFWLNGYTF.

The rearrangement joins TRBV19 to TRBJ1-5, with D unresolved. This CDR3 has 17 amino acids. The V end was cut by 0 bases, the J end by 0 bases, with 12 bases between. Germline CDR1 and CDR2: LNHDA and SQIVND (reference sequence). The CDR3, as DNA: TGTGCCAGTAGTATAGATCTTGGAGGAAATAGCAATCAGCCCCAGCATTTT. Translation: CASSIDLGGNSNQPQHF.